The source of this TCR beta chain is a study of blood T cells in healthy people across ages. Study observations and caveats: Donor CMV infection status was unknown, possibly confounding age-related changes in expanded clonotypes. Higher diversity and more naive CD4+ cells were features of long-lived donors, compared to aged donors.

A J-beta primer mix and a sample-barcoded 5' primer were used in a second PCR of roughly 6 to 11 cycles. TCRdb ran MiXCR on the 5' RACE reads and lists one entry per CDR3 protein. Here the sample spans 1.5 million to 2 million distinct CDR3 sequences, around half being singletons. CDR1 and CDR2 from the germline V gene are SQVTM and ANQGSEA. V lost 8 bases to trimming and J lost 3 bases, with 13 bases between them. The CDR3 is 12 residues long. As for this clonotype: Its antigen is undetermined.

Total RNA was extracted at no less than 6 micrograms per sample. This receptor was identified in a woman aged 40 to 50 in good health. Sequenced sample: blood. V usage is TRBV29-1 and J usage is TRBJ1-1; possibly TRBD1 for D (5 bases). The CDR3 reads CSTGLPDTEAFF. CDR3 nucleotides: TGCAGCACGGGACTTCCCGACACTGAAGCTTTCTTT.